Reported below is one TCR beta chain. There is no known antigen for this receptor. No qualities accompany the bases; no much larger clone lies one base away. Libraries were built with the immunoSEQ multiplex PCR assay. The TCRbeta CDR3 region and adjacent sequences were amplified and sequenced from pancreatic genomic DNA. The original methods were these. Productive clonality and productive rearrangement counts were measured along with repertoire diversity, which was expressed as a mean normalized Shannon-Wiener index. The nonparametric Mann-Whitney U test was used to compare repertoire metrics between the control and chronic pancreatitis groups. CDR3beta sequences with identical amino acid composition and length across subjects were defined as shared clonotypes. What TCRdb holds here is the immuneACCESS table cut down to in-frame rearrangements. Part of the clones is not present; checked against another copy, under half of the missing clones reflect an unresolved V gene, and the others are unexplained. V, J and clone size were drawn from that table, and D and trimming were deduced from the DNA. The sample yields over a thousand clones; roughly 69% were counted once. 16% of the sample comes from the top ten.

This sample is part of a study of immune characteristics of hereditary and idiopathic chronic pancreatitis. Regarding the research as a whole: The study profiled local pancreatic immune cells and TCRbeta repertoires in hereditary and idiopathic chronic pancreatitis compared with control organ donor pancreases. TCRbeta sequencing covered 5 control pancreases, under ten hereditary chronic pancreatitis pancreases and roughly 6 idiopathic chronic pancreatitis pancreases. Minimal in vitro experimental manipulation of pancreas-infiltrating T cells was the reason the gDNA-based approach was selected. Broader findings and caveats from the paper: Hereditary and idiopathic chronic pancreatitis differed in Vbeta-Jbeta gene family usage, including TRBV10, TRBV19, TRBV23 and TRBV5. Among approximately 14 chronic pancreatitis patients, the number of productive TCR rearrangements showed a positive correlation with disease severity scores. Compared with controls, TCRbeta repertoire diversity was significantly higher and clonality was lower in both chronic pancreatitis groups. The study did not include chronic pancreatitis caused by alcohol use. Because patient tissue could only be obtained at the time of TPIAT, differences in disease duration may have influenced the immune findings.

Chronic pancreatitis pancreas tissue was obtained from patients undergoing total pancreatectomy with islet autotransplantation (TPIAT). No known history of diabetes was present in the included chronic pancreatitis patients. For TCRbeta sequencing, genomic DNA was extracted directly from bulk pancreas tissue without sorting T cells. Pancreas tissues from patients and organ donors were collected consecutively at two US centers. Trimming costs V 5 bases and J 2 bases, and their ends lie 16 bases apart. The CDR3 sequence holds 16 residues, the cysteine and phenylalanine included. Only the CDR3 region is kept as DNA, spanning 48 bases read in frame from base 1. The germline V gene specifies SGHTA as CDR1 and FQGNSA as CDR2.

This sequence uses TRBV7-2 and TRBJ1-5; TRBD1 is perhaps the D gene, given 5 matching bases. Specimen: pancreas tissue with hereditary chronic pancreatitis. This TCR derives from a human donor with chronic pancreatitis. The CDR3 sequence is CASSRGHTGGNQPQHF. The DNA is as follows: TGTGCCAGCAGCAGGGGCCACACTGGAGGCAATCAGCCCCAGCATTTT.